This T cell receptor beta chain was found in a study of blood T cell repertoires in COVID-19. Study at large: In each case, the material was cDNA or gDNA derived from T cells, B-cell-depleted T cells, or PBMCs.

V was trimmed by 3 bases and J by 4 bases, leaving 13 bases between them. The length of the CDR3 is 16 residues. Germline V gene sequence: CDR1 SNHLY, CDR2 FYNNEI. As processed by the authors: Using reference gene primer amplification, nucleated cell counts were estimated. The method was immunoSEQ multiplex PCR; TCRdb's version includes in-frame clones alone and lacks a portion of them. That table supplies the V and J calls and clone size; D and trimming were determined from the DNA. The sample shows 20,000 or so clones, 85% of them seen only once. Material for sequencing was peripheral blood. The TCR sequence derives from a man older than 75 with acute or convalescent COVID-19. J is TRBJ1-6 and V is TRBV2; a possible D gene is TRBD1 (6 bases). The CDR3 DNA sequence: TGTGCCAGCAGTGACACGGGCAGGGGTTATAATTCACCCCTCCACTTT. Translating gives CASSDTGRGYNSPLHF. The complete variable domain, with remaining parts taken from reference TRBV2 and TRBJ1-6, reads EPEVTQTPSHQVTQMGQEVILRCVPISNHLYFYWYRQILGQKVEFLVSFYNNEISEKSEIFDDQFSVERPDGSNFTLKIRSTKLEDSAMYFCASSDTGRGYNSPLHFGNGTRLTVT.